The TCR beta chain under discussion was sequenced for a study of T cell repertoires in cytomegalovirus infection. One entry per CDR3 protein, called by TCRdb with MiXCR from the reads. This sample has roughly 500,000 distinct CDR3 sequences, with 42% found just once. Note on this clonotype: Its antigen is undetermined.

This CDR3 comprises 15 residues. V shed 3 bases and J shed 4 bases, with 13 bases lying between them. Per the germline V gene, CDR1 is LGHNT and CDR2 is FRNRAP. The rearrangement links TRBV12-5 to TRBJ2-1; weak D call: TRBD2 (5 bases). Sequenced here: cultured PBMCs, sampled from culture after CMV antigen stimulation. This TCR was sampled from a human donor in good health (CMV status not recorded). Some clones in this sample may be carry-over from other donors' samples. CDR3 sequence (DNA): TGTGCTAGTGGTTTAGGAACTTCGGGGTACAATGAGCAGTTCTTC. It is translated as CASGLGTSGYNEQFF.